This T cell receptor (beta chain) comes out of a study of PD-1 blockade in classical Hodgkin lymphoma. Sequencing used immunoSEQ multiplex PCR; TCRdb keeps in-frame clones, though not all of them. The sample contains thousands of clones, about 90% of which appear only once. Relapse after autologous stem cell transplantation occurred in every patient, and brentuximab vedotin exposure varied. Magnetic depletion of unwanted cells isolated CD4+ T cells from thawed PBMCs. Germline V CDR1 and CDR2: SGHNT, YENEEA. This CDR3 is built from 15 residues. Trimming removed 5 bases at V and 0 bases at J, with 10 bases between.

This chain links TRBV11-3 with TRBJ2-2; TRBD1 might be the D (5 bases). The material sequenced was CD4+ T cells from blood, taken at baseline. This TCR was recovered from a human donor with classical Hodgkin lymphoma. CDR3 nucleotide sequence: TGTGCCAGCAGCGCCTGGGGCTCGAACACCGGGGAGCTGTTTTTT. It encodes CASSAWGSNTGELFF.